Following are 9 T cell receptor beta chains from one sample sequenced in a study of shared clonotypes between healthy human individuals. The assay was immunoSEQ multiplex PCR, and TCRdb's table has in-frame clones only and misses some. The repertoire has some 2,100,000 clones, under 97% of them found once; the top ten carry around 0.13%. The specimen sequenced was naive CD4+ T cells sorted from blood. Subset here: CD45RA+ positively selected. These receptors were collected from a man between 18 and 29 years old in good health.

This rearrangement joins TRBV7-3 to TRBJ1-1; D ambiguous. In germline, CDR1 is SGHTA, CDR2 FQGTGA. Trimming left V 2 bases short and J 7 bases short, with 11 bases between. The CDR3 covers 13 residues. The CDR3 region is CASSLAPGFEAFF. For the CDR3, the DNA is TGTGCCAGCAGCTTAGCCCCGGGGTTTGAAGCTTTCTTT.

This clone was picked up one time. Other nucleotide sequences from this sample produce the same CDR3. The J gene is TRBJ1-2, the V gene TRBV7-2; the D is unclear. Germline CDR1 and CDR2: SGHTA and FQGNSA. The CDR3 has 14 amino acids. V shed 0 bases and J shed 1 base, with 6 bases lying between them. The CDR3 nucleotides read TGTGCCAGCAGCTTAGCGGCAGTTAACTATGGCTACACCTTC. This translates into CASSLAAVNYGYTF.

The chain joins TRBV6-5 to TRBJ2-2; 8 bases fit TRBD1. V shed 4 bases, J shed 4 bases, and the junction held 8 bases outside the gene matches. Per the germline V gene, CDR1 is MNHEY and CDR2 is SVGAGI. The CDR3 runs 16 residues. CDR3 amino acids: CASSLRTGSSTGELFF. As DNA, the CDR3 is TGTGCCAGCAGTTTACGGACAGGGAGCAGCACCGGGGAGCTGTTTTTT.

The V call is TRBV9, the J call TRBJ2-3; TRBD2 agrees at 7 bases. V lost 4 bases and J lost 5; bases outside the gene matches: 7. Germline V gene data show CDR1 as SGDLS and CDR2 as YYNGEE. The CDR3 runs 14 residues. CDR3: CASSQTSWGDTQYF. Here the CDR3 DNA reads TGTGCCAGCAGCCAGACTAGCTGGGGAGATACGCAGTATTTT.

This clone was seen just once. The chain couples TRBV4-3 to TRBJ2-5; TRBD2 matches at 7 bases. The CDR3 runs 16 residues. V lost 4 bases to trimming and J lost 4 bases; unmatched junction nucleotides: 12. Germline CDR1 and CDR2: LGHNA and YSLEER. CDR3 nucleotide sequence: TGCGCCAGCAGCCCCGAGATCGGACTAGAGGGAGAGACCCAGTACTTC. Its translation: CASSPEIGLEGETQYF.

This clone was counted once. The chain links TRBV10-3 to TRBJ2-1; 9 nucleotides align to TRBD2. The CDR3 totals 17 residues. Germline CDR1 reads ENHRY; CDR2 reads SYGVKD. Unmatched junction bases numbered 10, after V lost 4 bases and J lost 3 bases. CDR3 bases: TGTGCCATCAGTGGGGTTAGCGGGAGTCTTAACTACAATGAGCAGTTCTTC. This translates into CAISGVSGSLNYNEQFF.

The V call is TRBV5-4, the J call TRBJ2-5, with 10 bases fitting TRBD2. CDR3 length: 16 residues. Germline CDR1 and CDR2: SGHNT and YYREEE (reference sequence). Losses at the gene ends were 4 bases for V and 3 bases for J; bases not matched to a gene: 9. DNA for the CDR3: TGTGCCAGCAGCCCGTGGCGTACTAGCGGGAAAGAGACCCAGTACTTC. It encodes CASSPWRTSGKETQYF.

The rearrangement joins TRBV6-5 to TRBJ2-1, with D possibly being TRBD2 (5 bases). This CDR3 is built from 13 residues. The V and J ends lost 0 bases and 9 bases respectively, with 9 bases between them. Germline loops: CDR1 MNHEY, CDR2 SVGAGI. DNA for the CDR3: TGTGCCAGCAGTTACTCCGCGGGTTCTGAGCAGTTCTTC. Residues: CASSYSAGSEQFF.

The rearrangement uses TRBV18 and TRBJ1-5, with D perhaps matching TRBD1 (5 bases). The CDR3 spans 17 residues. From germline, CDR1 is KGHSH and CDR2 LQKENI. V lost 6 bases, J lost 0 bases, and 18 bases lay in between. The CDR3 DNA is TGTGCCAGCTCCCCGTCGGGGGGGGATATTAGCAATCAGCCCCAGCATTTT. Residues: CASSPSGGDISNQPQHF.